The 27 T cell receptor beta chains below were found in one sample sequenced in a study of T cells expressing NK-cell markers (TCRdb year 2020). Libraries were constructed by 5' RACE. Sequencer: Illumina HiSeq 2000. TCRdb reprocessed the reads, and each CDR3 protein sequence is entered once, without DNA. The sample's clone listing holds 200,000 to 300,000 distinct CDR3 sequences. Of the sample, 0.39% is held by the ten largest clones. The sequencing sample was made of blood T cells: a sorted CD56 or NKG2C T cell subset, CD4+ or CD8+ T cells, or bulk PBMC T cells (not recorded which). All receptors derive from a man younger than 35 in good health. Donor details come from another sample of the same person, matched by shared clones.

The rearrangement links TRBV19 to TRBJ2-1; the TCRdb D gene call, TRBD2, has no DNA to confirm it. Germline CDR1 and CDR2: LNHDA and SQIVND (reference sequence). There are 14 residues in the CDR3. This CDR3 reads CASSIRVGLDEQFF.

This chain joins TRBV2 and TRBJ2-1; TCRdb returns TRBD2, unconfirmable since there is no DNA. In germline, CDR1 is SNHLY, CDR2 FYNNEI. The CDR3 totals 15 residues. CDR3 amino acids: CASRVGTGNYNEQFF.

V is TRBV5-1 and J is TRBJ2-4; TCRdb proposes TRBD1, but this gene call is untestable without DNA. The CDR3 has 13 amino acids. Germline loops: CDR1 SGHRS, CDR2 YFSETQ. The CDR3 here is CASSLEGAYIQYF.

The chain joins TRBV12-3 or TRBV12-4 to TRBJ2-4; TCRdb outputs TRBD1, but without DNA this stays unchecked. This CDR3 region has 16 residues. CDR3 sequence: CASSPTGLVTKNIQYF.

This chain connects TRBV5-1 to TRBJ2-7; TCRdb picks TRBD1, but there is no DNA to check that call. The V gene's germline CDR1 is SGHRS and CDR2 YFSETQ. The CDR3 is made up of 14 amino acids. The CDR3 sequence: CASSSRQGVYEQYF.

The chain employs TRBV7-9 and TRBJ1-3; TCRdb's assignment of TRBD1 cannot be checked, as there is no DNA. The germline V gene encodes CDR1 SEHNR and CDR2 FQNEAQ (reference sequence). The length of the CDR3 is 15 residues. The CDR3 sequence: CASSHRDRIGNTIYF.

This CDR3 is CASRLGLAGGLPEELFF. The chain uses TRBV12-3 or TRBV12-4 and TRBJ2-2; as DNA is missing, the TRBD2 call by TCRdb cannot be tested. The CDR3 contains 17 residues.

The CDR3 loop reads CASSPRRYNQPQHF. The chain recombines TRBV12-3 or TRBV12-4 with TRBJ1-5. The CDR3 runs to 14 residues.

This chain links TRBV7-9 with TRBJ1-5; with no DNA, the TCRdb D assignment of TRBD1 cannot be verified. Germline-derived CDR1 and CDR2 are SEHNR and FQNEAQ (reference sequence). The CDR3 totals 15 residues. The CDR3 spells CASSPTGDSNQPQHF.

This rearrangement joins TRBV7-2 to TRBJ1-3; the TCRdb call, TRBD1, lacks DNA for checking. This CDR3 spans 15 amino acids. Per the germline V gene, CDR1 is SGHTA and CDR2 is FQGNSA. The CDR3 sequence: CASSPQTGSGNTIYF.

V gene TRBV12-3 or TRBV12-4 combines with J gene TRBJ2-1; TCRdb picks TRBD1, but there is no DNA to check that call. This CDR3 spans 15 amino acids. The chain's CDR3 is CASSPGQGAGNEQFF.

J is TRBJ2-1 and V is TRBV28; as DNA is missing, the TRBD2 call by TCRdb cannot be tested. The CDR3 totals 14 residues. Germline loops: CDR1 MDHEN, CDR2 SYDVKM. The CDR3 sequence is CASSEVDPYNEQFF.

The chain carries TRBV7-8 and TRBJ2-7. Germline CDR1 is SGHVS and CDR2 is FQNEAQ. There are 13 residues in the CDR3. The CDR3 region is CASSLGPDREQYF.

V and J are TRBV12-3 or TRBV12-4 and TRBJ2-1. CDR3 length: 15 amino acids. The CDR3: CASSLTAQTRVRQFF.

The V call is TRBV15, the J call TRBJ1-2; the D call from TCRdb, TRBD1, cannot be confirmed without DNA. Germline lookup yields CDR1 LNHNV and CDR2 YYDKDF (reference sequence). This CDR3 region has 15 residues. The chain's CDR3 is CATSEGPGWGYGYTF.

The chain is built from TRBV20-1 and TRBJ2-1; TCRdb indicates TRBD2, and absent DNA this call remains unverified. The CDR3 runs 13 residues. Germline CDR1 and CDR2: DFQATT and SNEGSKA (reference sequence). The chain's CDR3 is CSARWGSGNEQFF.

CDR3 residues: CASSPGLAVVDEQFF. The gene calls are TRBV12-3 or TRBV12-4 and TRBJ2-1; there is no DNA to check the TCRdb D call of TRBD2. The CDR3 covers 15 residues.

This chain links TRBV5-6 with TRBJ2-5; TCRdb picks TRBD2, but there is no DNA to check that call. Germline V CDR1 and CDR2: SGHDT, YYEEEE. The CDR3 sequence is 14 residues long. CDR3 residues: CASSFLGRGETQYF.

The V call is TRBV7-9, the J call TRBJ1-2; as DNA is missing, the TRBD1 call by TCRdb cannot be tested. The germline V gene encodes CDR1 SEHNR and CDR2 FQNEAQ (reference sequence). This CDR3 has 15 residues. The CDR3 here is CASSLAGTGPGGYTF.

This chain's CDR3 is CAISLGAGGAYNEQFF. V gene TRBV10-3 combines with J gene TRBJ2-1; TCRdb picks TRBD1, but there is no DNA to check that call. The germline gives CDR1 ENHRY, CDR2 SYGVKD. The CDR3 runs 16 residues.

This chain links TRBV29-1 with TRBJ2-5. Germline CDR1 and CDR2: SQVTM and ANQGSEA. This CDR3 has 11 amino acids. The CDR3 region is CSVESRETQYF.

This chain connects TRBV5-1 to TRBJ2-1; TCRdb outputs TRBD1, but without DNA this stays unchecked. Germline V gene data show CDR1 as SGHRS and CDR2 as YFSETQ. This CDR3 comprises 14 residues. The CDR3 loop is CASRTLAVQGEQFF.

The V call is TRBV7-9, the J call TRBJ2-5; TCRdb gives TRBD1 as the D gene, but with no DNA this cannot be confirmed. CDR1 is SEHNR and CDR2 is FQNEAQ in the germline V gene (reference sequence). CDR3 length: 15 residues. The CDR3 reads CASSFRQGRQETQYF.

The V and J genes are TRBV6-5 and TRBJ2-1. Germline V gene lookup returns CDR1 MNHEY and CDR2 SVGAGI. CDR3 length: 17 residues. The CDR3 region is CASSYSTSGSINNEQFF.

The chain employs TRBV4-2 and TRBJ2-7; the D gene TCRdb calls, TRBD2, cannot be checked with no DNA. This CDR3 contains 13 residues. Germline CDR1 and CDR2: LGHNA and YNFKEQ. The chain's CDR3 is CASSPSGVYEQYF.

This chain's CDR3 is CASMVGGAGELFF. This sequence joins TRBV5-6 and TRBJ2-2; TCRdb indicates TRBD1, and absent DNA this call remains unverified. The CDR3 sequence is 13 residues long. Per the germline V gene, CDR1 is SGHDT and CDR2 is YYEEEE.

The V and J genes are TRBV25-1 and TRBJ1-2; TCRdb indicates TRBD1, and absent DNA this call remains unverified. This CDR3 region has 15 residues. Germline CDR1 reads MGHDK; CDR2 reads SYGVNS. CDR3 region: CASSESRDRVRGYTF.